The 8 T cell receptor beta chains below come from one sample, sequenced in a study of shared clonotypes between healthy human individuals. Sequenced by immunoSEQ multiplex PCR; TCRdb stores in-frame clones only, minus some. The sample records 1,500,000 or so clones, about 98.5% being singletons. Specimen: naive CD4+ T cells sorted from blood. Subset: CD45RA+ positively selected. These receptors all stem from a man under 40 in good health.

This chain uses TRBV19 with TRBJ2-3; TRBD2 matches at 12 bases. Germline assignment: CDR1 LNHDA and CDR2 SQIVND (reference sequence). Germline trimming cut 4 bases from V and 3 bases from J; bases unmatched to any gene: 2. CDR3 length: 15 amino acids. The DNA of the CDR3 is TGTGCCAGTAGTACGACTAGCGGGAGAACAGATACGCAGTATTTT. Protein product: CASSTTSGRTDTQYF.

The CDR3 loop is CASSFRGGSQSTQYF. The CDR3 nucleotides read TGTGCCAGCAGCTTCCGGGGGGGGTCCCAGAGTACGCAGTATTTT. This chain joins TRBV7-2 and TRBJ2-3; 8 nucleotides match TRBD2. Germline CDR1 reads SGHTA; CDR2 reads FQGNSA. This CDR3 is built from 15 residues. The ends lost 3 bases at V and 8 bases at J; junction bases unmatched: 10.

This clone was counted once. The CDR3 DNA sequence: TGTGCCAGCAGTGAAGGAGTGGCAGGGGATACGCAGTATTTT. It yields the protein CASSEGVAGDTQYF. The rearrangement uses TRBV6-1 and TRBJ2-3, with a weak D call TRBD1 (5 bases). This CDR3 is built from 14 residues. Germline lookup yields CDR1 MNHNS and CDR2 SASEGT. V lost 1 base and J 6 bases, leaving 11 bases between the germline ends.

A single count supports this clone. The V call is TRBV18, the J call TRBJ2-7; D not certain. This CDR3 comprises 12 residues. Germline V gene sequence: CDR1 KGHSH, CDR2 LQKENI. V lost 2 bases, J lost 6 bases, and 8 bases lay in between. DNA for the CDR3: TGTGCCAGCTCACCAACGAACCGCGAGCAGTACTTC. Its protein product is CASSPTNREQYF.

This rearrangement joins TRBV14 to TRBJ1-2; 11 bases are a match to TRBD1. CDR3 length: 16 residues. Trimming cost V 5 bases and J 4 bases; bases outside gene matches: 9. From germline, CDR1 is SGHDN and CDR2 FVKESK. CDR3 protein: CASSIRTGGDSYGYTF. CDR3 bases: TGTGCCAGCAGCATCCGGACAGGGGGCGATAGCTATGGCTACACCTTC.

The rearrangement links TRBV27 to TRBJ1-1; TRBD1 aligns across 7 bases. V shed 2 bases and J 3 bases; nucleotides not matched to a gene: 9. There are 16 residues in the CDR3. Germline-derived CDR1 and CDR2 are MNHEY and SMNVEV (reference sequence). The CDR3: CASSLRVTGADTEAFF. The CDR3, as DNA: TGTGCCAGCAGTTTAAGGGTCACAGGGGCTGACACTGAAGCTTTCTTT.

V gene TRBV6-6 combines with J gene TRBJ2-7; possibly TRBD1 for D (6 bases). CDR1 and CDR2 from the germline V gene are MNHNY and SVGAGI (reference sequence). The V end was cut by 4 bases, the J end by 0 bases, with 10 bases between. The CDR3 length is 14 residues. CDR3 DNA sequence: TGTGCCAGCAGTTCAGACAGGAGCTCCTACGAGCAGTACTTC. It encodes CASSSDRSSYEQYF.

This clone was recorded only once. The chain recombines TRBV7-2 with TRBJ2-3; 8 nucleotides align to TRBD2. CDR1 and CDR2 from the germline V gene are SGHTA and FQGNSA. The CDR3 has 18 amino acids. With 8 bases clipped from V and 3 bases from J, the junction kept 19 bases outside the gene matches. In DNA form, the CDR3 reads TGTGCCAGCGGCCCCGACCAGCGGGGGTGGTTGGGGACAGATACGCAGTATTTT. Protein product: CASGPDQRGWLGTDTQYF.